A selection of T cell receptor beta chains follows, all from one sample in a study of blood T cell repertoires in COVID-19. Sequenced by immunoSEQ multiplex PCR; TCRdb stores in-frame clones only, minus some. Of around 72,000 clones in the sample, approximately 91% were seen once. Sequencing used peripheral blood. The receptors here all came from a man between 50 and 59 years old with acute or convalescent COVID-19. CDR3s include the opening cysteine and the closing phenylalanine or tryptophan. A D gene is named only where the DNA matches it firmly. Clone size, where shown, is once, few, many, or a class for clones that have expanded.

CASSKEASGGSYEQYF	TGTGCCAGCAGCAAAGAGGCCTCAGGAGGGTCCTACGAGCAGTACTTC	NA	TRBJ2-7	TRBV21-1	NA
CASARGPLQPQHF	TGTGCCAGCGCCAGGGGGCCTCTACAGCCCCAGCATTTT	few	TRBJ1-5	TRBV19	TRBD1
CASSPSPRQGQETQYF	TGTGCCAGCAGCCCAAGTCCCAGACAGGGACAAGAGACCCAGTACTTC	NA	TRBJ2-5	TRBV27	TRBD1
CASRRSTGGADEQFF	TGTGCCAGCAGACGCTCGACAGGGGGCGCAGATGAGCAGTTCTTC	NA	TRBJ2-1	TRBV11-2	TRBD1
CATSDARGDDEQFF	TGTGCCACCAGTGATGCCCGGGGAGACGATGAGCAGTTCTTC	once	TRBJ2-1	TRBV24-1	NA
CASRGQEGNQPQHF	TGTGCCAGTAGGGGACAGGAGGGCAATCAGCCCCAGCATTTT	few	TRBJ1-5	TRBV19	TRBD1
CSVGDRSSTDTQYF	TGCAGCGTTGGAGACAGGTCTAGCACAGATACGCAGTATTTT	NA	TRBJ2-3	TRBV29-1	NA
CALRRALGSPLHF	TGTGCCCTCAGGAGGGCTTTAGGGTCACCCCTCCACTTT	NA	TRBJ1-6	TRBV2	NA
CASSPDFGGMKQYF	TGTGCCAGCAGCCCGGACTTCGGAGGTATGAAGCAGTACTTC	NA	TRBJ2-7	TRBV7-2	NA
CASKQGDSNQPQHF	TGTGCCAGCAAGCAGGGGGATAGCAATCAGCCCCAGCATTTT	NA	TRBJ1-5	TRBV6-6	TRBD1
CASSPPSSRVSHGYTF	TGTGCCAGCTCACCACCGAGTTCGAGGGTTTCGCATGGCTACACCTTC	NA	TRBJ1-2	TRBV18	NA
CASIGTGGEYYGYTF	TGTGCCAGTATCGGGACAGGGGGCGAATACTATGGCTACACCTTC	NA	TRBJ1-2	TRBV19	TRBD1
CASSDWTGSPLHF	TGTGCCAGCAGTGACTGGACAGGCTCACCCCTCCACTTT	NA	TRBJ1-6	TRBV25-1	TRBD1
CASIRDRLSPLHF	TGTGCCAGCATCCGGGACAGGTTATCACCCCTCCACTTT	NA	TRBJ1-6	TRBV6-5	TRBD1
CASSLTGDGNTGELFF	TGCGCCAGCAGCCTGACAGGGGACGGAAACACCGGGGAGCTGTTTTTT	NA	TRBJ2-2	TRBV5-1	TRBD1
CASRTGTGAPSSYEQYF	TGCGCCAGCAGGACCGGGACAGGGGCTCCGAGCTCCTACGAGCAGTACTTC	NA	TRBJ2-7	TRBV5-1	TRBD1
CASSLAQGPYEQYF	TGTGCCAGCAGCTTAGCCCAGGGTCCCTACGAGCAGTACTTC	NA	TRBJ2-7	TRBV11-2	NA
CASSFGFGYTF	TGTGCCAGCAGCTTCGGGTTTGGCTACACCTTC	NA	TRBJ1-2	TRBV5-6	NA
CASSLVPIAGAKNIQYF	TGTGCCAGCAGCTTGGTACCAATAGCGGGGGCCAAAAACATTCAGTACTTC	NA	TRBJ2-4	TRBV7-2	TRBD2
CASSPDRATEAFF	TGTGCCAGCTCACCCGACAGGGCGACTGAAGCTTTCTTT	NA	TRBJ1-1	TRBV18	TRBD1
CASSLGLAGGGYEQYF	TGTGCCAGCAGCTTGGGACTAGCGGGGGGTGGCTACGAGCAGTACTTC	NA	TRBJ2-7	TRBV7-6	TRBD2
CASSWTGHQPQHF	TGCGCCAGCAGCTGGACAGGGCACCAGCCCCAGCATTTT	NA	TRBJ1-5	TRBV5-1	TRBD1
CASSSGDRADQPQHF	TGTGCCAGCAGTTCAGGGGACAGGGCGGACCAGCCCCAGCATTTT	NA	TRBJ1-5	TRBV6-5	TRBD1
CASSPQGQNTGELFF	TGTGCCAGCTCACCACAAGGACAGAACACCGGGGAGCTGTTTTTT	once	TRBJ2-2	TRBV18	NA
CASSHPLQETQYF	TGCGCCAGCAGCCACCCGCTACAAGAGACCCAGTACTTC	NA	TRBJ2-5	TRBV5-1	NA
CASSYTRQGASTEAFF	TGTGCCAGCAGTTACACCAGACAGGGGGCTTCAACTGAAGCTTTCTTT	NA	TRBJ1-1	TRBV6-5	TRBD1
CASSPPDSGTGELFF	TGTGCCAGCTCACCTCCGGACAGTGGGACCGGGGAGCTGTTTTTT	NA	TRBJ2-2	TRBV18	NA
CASRTDREDGYTF	TGTGCCAGCAGGACTGACAGGGAAGATGGCTACACCTTC	NA	TRBJ1-2	TRBV27	TRBD1
CASSARGTGGFYEQYF	TGTGCCAGCAGCGCCCGTGGGACAGGGGGATTTTACGAGCAGTACTTC	NA	TRBJ2-7	TRBV9	TRBD1
CASSSPGFKGGDIQYF	TGTGCCAGCAGTTCCCCTGGCTTCAAGGGAGGGGACATTCAGTACTTC	NA	TRBJ2-4	TRBV6-6	TRBD2
CASSPPSTGTEAFF	TGTGCCAGCAGTCCGCCTTCTACAGGGACTGAAGCTTTCTTT	NA	TRBJ1-1	TRBV28	NA
CATSDTRGSGNTIYF	TGTGCCACCAGTGATACCAGGGGATCTGGAAACACCATATATTTT	few	TRBJ1-3	TRBV24-1	NA
CASSEQGGNQPQHF	TGCGCCAGCAGTGAACAGGGCGGCAATCAGCCCCAGCATTTT	NA	TRBJ1-5	TRBV10-2	NA
CASSDEKNTEAFF	TGCGCCAGCAGTGACGAGAAGAACACTGAAGCTTTCTTT	few	TRBJ1-1	TRBV10-1	NA
CASSSGGAGELFF	TGTGCCAGCAGCTCCGGCGGGGCCGGGGAGCTGTTTTTT	NA	TRBJ2-2	TRBV7-3	NA
CASRRGQGNEKLFF	TGTGCCAGCAGGAGGGGACAGGGTAATGAAAAACTGTTTTTT	NA	TRBJ1-4	TRBV27	TRBD1
CASSSRQGDFYGYTF	TGTGCCAGCAGCTCCCGACAGGGGGATTTCTATGGCTACACCTTC	NA	TRBJ1-2	TRBV5-6	TRBD1
CAISDPGQGARHGYTF	TGTGCCATCAGTGATCCGGGACAGGGGGCCCGGCATGGCTACACCTTC	NA	TRBJ1-2	TRBV10-3	TRBD1
CASSSLAGGFTDTQYF	TGTGCCAGTAGTTCACTAGCGGGGGGTTTTACAGATACGCAGTATTTT	NA	TRBJ2-3	TRBV19	TRBD2
CASSSIAGGNTDTQYF	TGCGCCAGCAGTTCGATAGCGGGGGGAAACACAGATACGCAGTATTTT	NA	TRBJ2-3	TRBV5-1	TRBD2
CASSPTGPANYGYTF	TGCGCCAGCAGCCCGACAGGCCCAGCTAACTATGGCTACACCTTC	NA	TRBJ1-2	TRBV5-1	NA
CASSWGQGEYGYTF	TGCGCCAGCAGCTGGGGACAGGGGGAGTATGGCTACACCTTC	NA	TRBJ1-2	TRBV5-1	TRBD1
CASSSGQGTSGNTIYF	TGTGCCAGTAGTTCGGGACAGGGCACCTCTGGAAACACCATATATTTT	NA	TRBJ1-3	TRBV19	TRBD1
CASSLDRATEAFF	TGTGCCAGCAGCTTAGACAGGGCGACTGAAGCTTTCTTT	NA	TRBJ1-1	TRBV7-9	NA
CASSPWEQGGTDTQYF	TGTGCCAGCTCTCCCTGGGAGCAGGGGGGCACAGATACGCAGTATTTT	NA	TRBJ2-3	TRBV11-1	TRBD1
CASSLDREGGSPLHF	TGCGCCAGCAGCTTGGACAGGGAAGGGGGTTCACCCCTCCACTTT	NA	TRBJ1-6	TRBV5-1	NA
CASSQAGGWVDEQFF	TGTGCCAGCAGCCAGGCGGGGGGCTGGGTAGATGAGCAGTTCTTC	NA	TRBJ2-1	TRBV3-1/TRBV3-2	TRBD2
CASSVGSGGDRGSYNEQFF	TGTGCCAGCAGCGTAGGGTCCGGGGGGGACAGGGGTTCCTACAATGAGCAGTTCTTC	NA	TRBJ2-1	TRBV9	TRBD1
CASSPGLMNYGYTF	TGTGCCAGCAGCCCCGGACTGATGAACTATGGCTACACCTTC	NA	TRBJ1-2	TRBV6-5	NA
CASSHRGKYNNEQFF	TGTGCCAGCAGTCATAGAGGAAAATACAACAATGAGCAGTTCTTC	NA	TRBJ2-1	TRBV9	NA
CAIDTRDSVVRYTF	TGTGCCATCGATACCCGGGACAGCGTCGTGAGGTACACCTTC	NA	TRBJ1-2	TRBV6-5	TRBD1
CASSVGSEAFF	TGTGCCAGCTCGGTGGGCTCTGAAGCTTTCTTT	NA	TRBJ1-1	TRBV18	NA
CASSVGQGRGEQYF	TGTGCCAGCAGCGTGGGACAGGGACGTGGCGAGCAGTACTTC	few	TRBJ2-7	TRBV11-2	TRBD1
CARITRTGRWVNTEAFF	TGTGCCAGGATTACGAGGACAGGCAGGTGGGTGAACACTGAAGCTTTCTTT	NA	TRBJ1-1	TRBV19	TRBD1
CASLGQEKERDSPLHF	TGTGCCAGTCTAGGGCAGGAAAAAGAGAGGGATTCACCCCTCCACTTT	NA	TRBJ1-6	TRBV19	NA